Listed here are 21 T cell receptor beta chains from one sample, sequenced in a study of shared clonotypes between healthy human individuals. Repertoires were generated with immunoSEQ multiplex PCR, while TCRdb's copy carries only in-frame clones and drops some. The data show approximately 2.4 million clones, around 95% seen once. Sequenced: naive CD4+ T cells sorted from blood. Described subset: CD45RA+ positively selected. The receptors were gathered from a man between 18 and 35 years old in good health.

This chain connects TRBV5-4 to TRBJ2-1, with TRBD2 matching 13 bases. This CDR3 has 15 residues. Trimming at V came to 8 bases and at J to 4 bases, leaving 6 bases not matched to a gene. CDR1 is SGHNT and CDR2 is YYREEE in the germline V gene (reference sequence). CDR3 coding DNA: TGTGCCAGTAATAGACTAGCGGGAGGTTACAATGAGCAGTTCTTC. Protein product: CASNRLAGGYNEQFF.

The gene calls are TRBV5-1 and TRBJ2-2; possibly TRBD1 for D (6 bases). The CDR3 is 13 residues long. Trimming took 7 bases from V and 1 from J, leaving 8 bases between them. Germline CDR1 and CDR2: SGHRS and YFSETQ. CDR3 residues: CASLQGNTGELFF. The DNA of the CDR3 is TGCGCCAGCCTACAGGGGAACACCGGGGAGCTGTTTTTT.

The V gene is TRBV5-1, the J gene TRBJ2-5, with D unclear. Germline CDR1 and CDR2: SGHRS and YFSETQ. The CDR3 has 13 amino acids. V shed 4 bases and J shed 7 bases, with 14 bases lying between them. CDR3 DNA: TGCGCCAGCAGCCGTGAAACATGGGGGACCCAGTACTTC. The encoded protein is CASSRETWGTQYF.

This rearrangement joins TRBV14 to TRBJ1-6; a possible D gene is TRBD1 (5 bases). The CDR3 is 17 residues long. V lost 4 bases and J lost 4, with 17 bases in between. Germline assignment: CDR1 SGHDN and CDR2 FVKESK. The CDR3 sequence is CASSRGAGLRYNSPLHF. CDR3 nucleotides: TGTGCCAGCAGCCGAGGGGCAGGCCTACGGTATAATTCACCCCTCCACTTT.

V and J are TRBV11-2 and TRBJ1-1; D gene unclear. The CDR3 is 15 residues long. V was trimmed by 5 bases and J by 1 base, leaving 14 bases between them. Germline V gene sequence: CDR1 SGHAT, CDR2 FQNNGV. The chain's CDR3 is CASSPPGSENTEAFF. The CDR3 nucleotides are TGTGCCAGCAGCCCACCAGGATCGGAGAACACTGAAGCTTTCTTT.

This clone was detected only a few times. The chain recombines TRBV19 with TRBJ1-5; D may be TRBD1 (6 bases). From germline, CDR1 is LNHDA and CDR2 SQIVND (reference sequence). The ends were cut back, 6 bases at V and 0 bases at J, with 12 bases in the middle. The CDR3 loop spans 15 amino acids. CDR3 nucleotide sequence: TGTGCCAGTAGAACGGGACAAAATAGCAATCAGCCCCAGCATTTT. This translates into CASRTGQNSNQPQHF.

The V gene is TRBV5-1, the J gene TRBJ2-3; 8 nucleotides line up with TRBD2. CDR3 length equals 14 residues. Trimming cost V 4 bases and J 2 bases; bases outside gene matches: 3. Germline CDR1 and CDR2: SGHRS and YFSETQ. The CDR3 region has the DNA TGCGCCAGCAGCGTAGCGGGGCCCACAGATACGCAGTATTTT. Encoded protein: CASSVAGPTDTQYF.

The V call is TRBV28, the J call TRBJ2-7; 8 bases are a match to TRBD2. CDR3 length: 16 residues. Trimming removed 3 bases from V and 0 bases from J; junction bases left unmatched: 7. CDR1 is MDHEN, CDR2 SYDVKM, per germline. The CDR3 DNA reads TGTGCCAGCAGTTTTGGGGGAGGGACTAGCTCCTACGAGCAGTACTTC. Protein sequence: CASSFGGGTSSYEQYF.

The chain links TRBV4-3 to TRBJ2-6; 10 bases map to TRBD2. This CDR3 spans 19 amino acids. V shed 4 bases, J shed 0 bases, and the junction held 9 bases outside the gene matches. Germline assignment: CDR1 LGHNA and CDR2 YSLEER. CDR3 nucleotide sequence: TGCGCCAGCAGCCGGAACCTAGCGGGAGCGAGCTCTGGGGCCAACGTCCTGACTTTC. This sequence encodes CASSRNLAGASSGANVLTF.

The rearrangement uses TRBV29-1 and TRBJ2-5; D is possibly TRBD1 (5 bases). V dropped 4 bases and J dropped 0 bases, with 12 bases sitting between them. This CDR3 contains 14 residues. The germline V gene has CDR1 SQVTM and CDR2 ANQGSEA. The CDR3 sequence: CSVGTAGYQETQYF. DNA for the CDR3: TGCAGCGTTGGGACCGCAGGGTACCAAGAGACCCAGTACTTC. Supplemented by reference TRBV29-1 and TRBJ2-5, the full variable domain reads SAVISQKPSRDICQRGTSLTIQCQVDSQVTMMFWYRQQPGQSLTLIATANQGSEATYESGFVIDKFPISRPNLTFSTLTVSNMSPEDSSIYLCSVGTAGYQETQYFGPGTRLLVL.

The chain's CDR3 is CASSLGGEEEETQYF. The CDR3 DNA follows: TGTGCCAGCAGCTTAGGGGGCGAGGAGGAAGAGACCCAGTACTTC. The V call is TRBV13, the J call TRBJ2-5; perhaps TRBD2 as D (5 bases). Germline V gene lookup returns CDR1 PRHDT and CDR2 FYEKMQ (reference sequence). The CDR3 runs to 15 residues. Deletions cut 0 bases from V and 3 bases from J, with 11 bases between.

The V call is TRBV7-2, the J call TRBJ1-2; a weak D match, TRBD1 (5 bases). Looked up from germline, CDR1 is SGHTA and CDR2 is FQGNSA. CDR3 length: 15 amino acids. The V gene lost 1 base and the J gene lost 1 base, with 10 bases spanning the gap. CDR3 sequence: CASSLEGAINYGYTF. The CDR3 bases are TGTGCCAGCAGCTTAGAAGGGGCCATTAACTATGGCTACACCTTC. Combining the CDR3 with reference TRBV7-2 and TRBJ1-2 gives the whole variable domain GAGVSQSPSNKVTEKGKDVELRCDPISGHTALYWYRQSLGQGLEFLIYFQGNSAPDKSGLPSDRFSAERTGGSVSTLTIQRTQQEDSAVYLCASSLEGAINYGYTFGSGTRLTVV.

The chain combines TRBV5-1 with TRBJ2-1; TRBD2 aligns across 13 bases. Trimming at V came to 4 bases and at J to 5 bases, leaving 3 bases not matched to a gene. Germline CDR1 and CDR2: SGHRS and YFSETQ. This CDR3 spans 15 amino acids. The CDR3 sequence: CASSGTSGVHNEQFF. The CDR3 nucleotides read TGCGCCAGCAGCGGGACTAGCGGGGTCCACAATGAGCAGTTCTTC.

J is TRBJ2-7 and V is TRBV30; D not resolved. This CDR3 has 15 residues. Germline V gene sequence: CDR1 GTSNPN, CDR2 SVGIG (reference sequence). Deletions cut 1 base from V and 6 bases from J, with 19 bases between. Here the CDR3 reads CAWSGHSYQVGEQYF. In DNA, the CDR3 is TGTGCCTGGAGTGGACACTCCTACCAGGTGGGCGAGCAGTACTTC.

The chain carries TRBV5-6 and TRBJ2-7; the D gene is possibly TRBD2 (7 bases). V gave up 4 bases and J gave up 0 bases, with 17 bases separating them. Germline V gene data show CDR1 as SGHDT and CDR2 as YYEEEE. The CDR3 covers 16 residues. The CDR3 DNA sequence: TGTGCCAGCAGCCGCGGGGGCGGCACCAGCTCCTACGAGCAGTACTTC. It translates to CASSRGGGTSSYEQYF.

The gene calls are TRBV4-3 and TRBJ2-3; 11 bases are a match to TRBD1. Trimming removed 0 bases from V and 4 bases from J; junction bases left unmatched: 3. Germline V gives CDR1 LGHNA, CDR2 YSLEER. The CDR3 consists of 16 residues. The CDR3 DNA sequence: TGCGCCAGCAGCCAAGATCCGGGACAGGGGGCAGATACGCAGTATTTT. Amino acid sequence: CASSQDPGQGADTQYF.

This clone was counted a single time. The J gene is TRBJ2-4, the V gene TRBV5-1, with TRBD1 matching 9 bases. The CDR3 has 16 residues. Trimming removed 3 bases from V and 3 bases from J; junction bases left unmatched: 7. Germline loops: CDR1 SGHRS, CDR2 YFSETQ. CDR3 nucleotides: TGCGCCAGCAGCTCGAGACAGGGGGGCGACAAAAACATTCAGTACTTC. It translates to CASSSRQGGDKNIQYF.

The chain couples TRBV7-8 to TRBJ1-1, with D uncertain. From germline, CDR1 is SGHVS and CDR2 FQNEAQ. The V end lost 3 bases, the J end lost 3 bases, and 8 bases lay between the germline ends. This CDR3 is 13 amino acids long. CDR3 coding DNA: TGTGCCAGCAGCTTGGTGGGGTACACTGAAGCTTTCTTT. It is translated as CASSLVGYTEAFF.

This clone was seen only once. At the DNA level, this CDR3 is encoded by other sequences in the same sample as well. The chain carries TRBV7-2 and TRBJ2-1; 11 nucleotides match TRBD2. The CDR3 is 15 residues long. Germline V gene data show CDR1 as SGHTA and CDR2 as FQGNSA. The junction had 6 bases not matched to a gene; V was cut back by 1 base and J by 10 bases. CDR3 nucleotides: TGTGCCAGCAGCTTAGAACTAGCGGGAGCGGGGGAGCAGTTCTTC. Protein: CASSLELAGAGEQFF.

This chain connects TRBV7-3 to TRBJ2-2; D not certain. The CDR3 has 14 residues. The V gene's germline CDR1 is SGHTA and CDR2 FQGTGA. Trimming cost V 5 bases and J 7 bases, with 14 bases left between them. The CDR3 sequence is CASSPARWGGELFF. The DNA for the CDR3 is TGTGCCAGCAGCCCTGCGCGATGGGGCGGGGAGCTGTTTTTT.

V usage is TRBV10-3 and J usage is TRBJ2-3, with TRBD2 identical over 7 bases. Germline CDR1 is ENHRY and CDR2 is SYGVKD. Trimming at V came to 0 bases and at J to 4 bases, leaving 7 bases not matched to a gene. This CDR3 is built from 16 residues. Here the CDR3 reads CAISESARLAADTQYF. CDR3 nucleotide sequence: TGTGCCATCAGTGAGTCGGCGCGACTAGCAGCAGATACGCAGTATTTT.